This TCR beta chain stems from a study of cytomegalovirus exposure and HLA in healthy donors. Across the study: Samples from HLA-typed donors yielded approximately 88 million unique TCRs in an early data release.

60 Vbeta and 13 Jbeta primers were used in PCR. The data were produced by immunoSEQ multiplex PCR, yet TCRdb's version contains in-frame clones alone and is incomplete. Of 63,000 or so clones in the sample, roughly 72% were seen once. Study-wide results and limits: As a later analysis showed, a missense DCLRE1C variant was linked to trimming of TCR beta V- and J-genes. Most of the TCR beta V segments (in an earlier analysis) were productive either about 87% or about 30% of the time.

The CDR3 sequence is 16 residues long. CDR1 and CDR2 from the germline V gene are MGHRA and YSYEKL. V gave up 5 bases and J gave up 0 bases; unmatched junction bases: 4. On this clone itself: Its antigen remains unidentified.

The TCR comes from a woman aged 25 to 45 in good health and CMV-seropositive. The chain carries TRBV4-1 and TRBJ2-2; 9 bases match TRBD1. Input material: PBMCs. The CDR3, as DNA: TGCGCCAGCAGCTCAGGGACAGGGCCGAACACCGGGGAGCTGTTTTTT. Encoded protein: CASSSGTGPNTGELFF.